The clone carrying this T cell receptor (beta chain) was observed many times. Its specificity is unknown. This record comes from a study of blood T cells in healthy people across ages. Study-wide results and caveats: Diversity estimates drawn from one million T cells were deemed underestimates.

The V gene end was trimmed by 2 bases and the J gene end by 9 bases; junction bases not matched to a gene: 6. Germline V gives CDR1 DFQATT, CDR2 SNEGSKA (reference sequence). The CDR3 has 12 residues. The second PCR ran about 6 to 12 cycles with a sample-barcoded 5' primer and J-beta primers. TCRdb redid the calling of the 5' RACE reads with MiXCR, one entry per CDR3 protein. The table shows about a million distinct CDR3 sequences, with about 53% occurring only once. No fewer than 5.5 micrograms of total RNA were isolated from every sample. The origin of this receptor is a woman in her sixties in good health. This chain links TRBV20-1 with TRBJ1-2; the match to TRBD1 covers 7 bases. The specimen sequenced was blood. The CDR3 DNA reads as TGCAGTGCTAGACCCCAGGGGGGCCGCTACACCTTC. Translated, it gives CSARPQGGRYTF.